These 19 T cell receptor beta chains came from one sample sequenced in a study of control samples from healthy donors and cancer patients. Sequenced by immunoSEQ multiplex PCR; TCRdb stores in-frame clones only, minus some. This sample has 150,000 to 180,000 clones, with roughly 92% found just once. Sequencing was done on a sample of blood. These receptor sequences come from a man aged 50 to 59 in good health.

The CDR3 bases are TGTGCCAGCATCAGGTCGGGGCCCTCTGGAAACACCATATATTTT. This gives the protein CASIRSGPSGNTIYF. The rearrangement uses TRBV11-1 and TRBJ1-3, with a tentative D call TRBD1 (5 bases). The germline CDR1 and CDR2 sequences are SGHAT and FQDESV (reference sequence). V lost 7 bases and J 0 bases, leaving 13 bases between the germline ends. This CDR3 comprises 15 residues.

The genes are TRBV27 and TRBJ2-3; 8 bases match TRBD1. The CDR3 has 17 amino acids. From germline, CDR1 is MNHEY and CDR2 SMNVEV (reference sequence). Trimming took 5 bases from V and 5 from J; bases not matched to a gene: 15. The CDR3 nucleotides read TGTGCCAGCAGTGCCTACCTCAGGGGGCAGATGGGAGATACGCAGTATTTT. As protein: CASSAYLRGQMGDTQYF.

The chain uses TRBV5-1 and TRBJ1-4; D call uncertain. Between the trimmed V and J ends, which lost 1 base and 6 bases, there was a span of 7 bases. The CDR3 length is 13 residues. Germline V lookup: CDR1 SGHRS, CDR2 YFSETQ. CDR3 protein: CASSLTGDEKLFF. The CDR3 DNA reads TGCGCCAGCAGCTTGACGGGAGATGAAAAACTGTTTTTT.

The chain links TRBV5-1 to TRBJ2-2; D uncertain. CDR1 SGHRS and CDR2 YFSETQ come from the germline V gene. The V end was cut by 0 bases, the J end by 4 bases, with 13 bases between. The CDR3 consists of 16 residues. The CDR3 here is CASSLADGIGTGELFF. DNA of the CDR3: TGCGCCAGCAGCTTGGCCGACGGCATCGGCACCGGGGAGCTGTTTTTT.

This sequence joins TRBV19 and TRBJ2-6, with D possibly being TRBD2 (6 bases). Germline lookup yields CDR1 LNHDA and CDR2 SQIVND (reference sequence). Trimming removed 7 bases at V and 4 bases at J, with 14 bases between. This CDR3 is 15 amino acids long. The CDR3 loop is CASNKEGSGANVLTF. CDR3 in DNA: TGTGCCAGTAATAAGGAGGGGAGCGGGGCCAACGTCCTGACTTTC.

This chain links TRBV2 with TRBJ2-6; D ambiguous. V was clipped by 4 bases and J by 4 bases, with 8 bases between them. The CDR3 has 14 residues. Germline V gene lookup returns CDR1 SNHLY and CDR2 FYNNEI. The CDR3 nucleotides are TGTGCCAGCAGTGCCCCCGTGGGGGCCAACGTCCTGACTTTC. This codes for CASSAPVGANVLTF.

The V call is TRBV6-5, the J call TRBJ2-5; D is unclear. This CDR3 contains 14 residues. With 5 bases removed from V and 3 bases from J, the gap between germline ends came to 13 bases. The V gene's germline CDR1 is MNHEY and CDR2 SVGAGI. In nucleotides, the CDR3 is TGTGCCAGCAGTCCCCCGCGGCCGAAAGAGACCCAGTACTTC. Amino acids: CASSPPRPKETQYF.

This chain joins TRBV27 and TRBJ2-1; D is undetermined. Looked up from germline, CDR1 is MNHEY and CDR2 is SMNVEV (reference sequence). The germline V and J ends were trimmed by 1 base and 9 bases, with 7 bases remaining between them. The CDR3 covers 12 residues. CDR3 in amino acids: CASSLLRGEQFF. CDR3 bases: TGTGCCAGCAGTTTATTACGCGGTGAGCAGTTCTTC.

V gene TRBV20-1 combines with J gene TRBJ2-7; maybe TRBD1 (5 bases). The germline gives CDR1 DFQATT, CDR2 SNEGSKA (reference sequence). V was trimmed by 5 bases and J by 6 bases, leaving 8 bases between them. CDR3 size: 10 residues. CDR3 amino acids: CSAGHFEQYF. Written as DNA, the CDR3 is TGCAGTGCTGGACACTTCGAGCAGTACTTC.

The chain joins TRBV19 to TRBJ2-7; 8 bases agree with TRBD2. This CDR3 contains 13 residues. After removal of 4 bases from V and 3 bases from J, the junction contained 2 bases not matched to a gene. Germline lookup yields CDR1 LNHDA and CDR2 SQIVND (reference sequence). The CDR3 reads CASSRTSYYEQYF. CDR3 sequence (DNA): TGTGCCAGTAGTAGGACTAGCTACTACGAGCAGTACTTC.

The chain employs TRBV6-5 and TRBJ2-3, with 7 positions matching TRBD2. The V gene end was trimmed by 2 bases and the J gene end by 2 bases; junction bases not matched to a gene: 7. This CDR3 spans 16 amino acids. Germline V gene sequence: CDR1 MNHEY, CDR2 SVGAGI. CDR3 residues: CASSYHRGGNTDTQYF. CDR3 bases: TGTGCCAGCAGTTACCATCGCGGGGGAAACACAGATACGCAGTATTTT.

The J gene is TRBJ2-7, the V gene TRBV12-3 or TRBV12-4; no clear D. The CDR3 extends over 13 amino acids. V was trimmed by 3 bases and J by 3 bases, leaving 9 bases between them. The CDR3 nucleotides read TGTGCCAGCAGTTTTTTGGGATACTACGAGCAGTACTTC. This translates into CASSFLGYYEQYF.

The CDR3 coding sequence is TGTGCCAGCAGTTACGGGAACAGCAATCAGCCCCAGCATTTT. This codes for CASSYGNSNQPQHF. V and J are TRBV6-5 and TRBJ1-5; no firm D call. Between the trimmed V and J ends, which lost 2 bases and 1 base, there was a span of 6 bases. This CDR3 spans 14 amino acids. Looked up from germline, CDR1 is MNHEY and CDR2 is SVGAGI.

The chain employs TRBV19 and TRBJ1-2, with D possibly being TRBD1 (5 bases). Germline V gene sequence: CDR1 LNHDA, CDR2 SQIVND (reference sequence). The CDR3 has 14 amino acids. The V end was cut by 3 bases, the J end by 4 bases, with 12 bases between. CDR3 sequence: CASSIPGPIYGYTF. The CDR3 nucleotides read TGTGCCAGTAGTATCCCGGGGCCGATCTATGGCTACACCTTC.

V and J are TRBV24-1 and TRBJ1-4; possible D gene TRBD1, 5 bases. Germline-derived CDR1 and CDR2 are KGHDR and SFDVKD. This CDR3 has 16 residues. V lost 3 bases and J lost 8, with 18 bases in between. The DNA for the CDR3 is TGTGCCACCAGTGATCCGTCCGGGACGGGAGGGGAAAAACTGTTTTTT. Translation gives CATSDPSGTGGEKLFF.

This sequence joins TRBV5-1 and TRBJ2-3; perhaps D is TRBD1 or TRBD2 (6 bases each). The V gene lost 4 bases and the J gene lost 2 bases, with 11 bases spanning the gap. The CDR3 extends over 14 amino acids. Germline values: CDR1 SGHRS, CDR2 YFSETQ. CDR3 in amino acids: CASSTGGYTDTQYF. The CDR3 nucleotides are TGCGCCAGCAGCACCGGGGGCTACACAGATACGCAGTATTTT.

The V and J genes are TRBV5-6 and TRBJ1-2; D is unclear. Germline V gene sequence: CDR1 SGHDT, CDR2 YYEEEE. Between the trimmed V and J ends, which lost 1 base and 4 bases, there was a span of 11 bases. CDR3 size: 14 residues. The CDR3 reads CASSLNTAFYGYTF. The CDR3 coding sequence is TGTGCCAGCAGCTTGAATACAGCCTTCTATGGCTACACCTTC. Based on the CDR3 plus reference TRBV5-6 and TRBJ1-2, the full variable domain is DAGVTQSPTHLIKTRGQQVTLRCSPKSGHDTVSWYQQALGQGPQFIFQYYEEEERQRGNFPDRFSGHQFPNYSSELNVNALLLGDSALYLCASSLNTAFYGYTFGSGTRLTVV.

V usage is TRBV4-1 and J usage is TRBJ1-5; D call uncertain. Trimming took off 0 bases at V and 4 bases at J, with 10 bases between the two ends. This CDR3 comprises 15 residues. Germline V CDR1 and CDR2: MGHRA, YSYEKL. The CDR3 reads CASSQDWYGNQPQHF. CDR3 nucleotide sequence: TGCGCCAGCAGCCAAGATTGGTACGGTAATCAGCCCCAGCATTTT.

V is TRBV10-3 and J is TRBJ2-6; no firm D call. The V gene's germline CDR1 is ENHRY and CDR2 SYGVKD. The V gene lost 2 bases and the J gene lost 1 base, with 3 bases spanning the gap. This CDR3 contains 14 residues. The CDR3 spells CAISEISGANVLTF. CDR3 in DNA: TGTGCCATCAGTGAGATTTCTGGGGCCAACGTCCTGACTTTC.